Below, 4 T cell receptor beta chains from the same sample are listed, as sequenced in a study of metastatic and nonmetastatic thyroid tumors. Thyroid surgery was performed in patients who had received no treatment beforehand. TCRdb re-called the PCR reads via MiXCR. The repertoire holds 13,000 to 15,000 clones, roughly 25% seen once, with 7.7% in the top ten. Material for sequencing was tumor tissue. These TCRs come from a female donor with papillary thyroid cancer or a benign thyroid nodule (not recorded which). Some clones in this sample may be carry-over from other donors' samples.

At least ten counts were recorded for this clone. This chain uses TRBV6-1 with TRBJ1-3, with a tentative D call TRBD1 (5 bases). CDR1 is MNHNS and CDR2 is SASEGT in the germline V gene. V lost 4 bases, J lost 7 bases, and 17 bases lay in between. The CDR3 length is 15 residues. The CDR3 nucleotides read TGTGCCAGCAGTGCCGGGTTTACAGGACGGAACACCATATATTTT. Translated: CASSAGFTGRNTIYF.

This clone came up many times. The same CDR3 also results from other DNA sequences found in this sample. V and J are TRBV10-3 and TRBJ1-5; D not resolved. CDR1 and CDR2 from the germline V gene are ENHRY and SYGVKD. The CDR3 covers 15 residues. Between the trimmed V and J ends, which lost 2 bases and 0 bases, there was a span of 8 bases. In nucleotides, the CDR3 is TGTGCCATCAGTGAGGGCCGAAATAGCAATCAGCCCCAGCATTTT. Its translation: CAISEGRNSNQPQHF.

In its sample, this clone was seen many times. The chain employs TRBV6-1 and TRBJ1-4; D is possibly TRBD1 (5 bases). The CDR3 contains 17 residues. V shed 5 bases and J shed 1 base, with 17 bases lying between them. CDR1 is MNHNS, CDR2 SASEGT, per germline. The CDR3 nucleotides are TGTGCCAGCAGTCGCTTAGGGGCCGGGAAAACTAATGAAAAACTGTTTTTT. As protein: CASSRLGAGKTNEKLFF.

This clone was counted many times. This chain uses TRBV7-3 with TRBJ2-1; a weak D match, TRBD2 (5 bases). The ends were cut back, 5 bases at V and 9 bases at J, with 11 bases in the middle. Germline V gives CDR1 SGHTA, CDR2 FQGTGA. This CDR3 region has 12 residues. Written as DNA, the CDR3 is TGTGCCAGCAGCCTTACTAGTGGTGAGCAGTTCTTC. This codes for CASSLTSGEQFF.